This passage covers 16 T cell receptor beta chains from one sample sequenced in a study of blood T cell repertoires in COVID-19. This table comes from immunoSEQ multiplex PCR, and its TCRdb copy is limited to in-frame clones, with some not included. The data hold 130,000 or so clones, with just over 85% observed a single time. The sequencing input was peripheral blood. These receptor sequences come from a woman aged 60-75 years with acute or convalescent COVID-19.

This chain links TRBV7-9 with TRBJ1-1; D is ambiguous. CDR1 is SEHNR and CDR2 is FQNEAQ in the germline V gene (reference sequence). Trimming pared 1 base from V and 6 bases from J, leaving 9 bases between. This CDR3 is 13 amino acids long. CDR3 sequence: CASSLGSEPEAFF. The CDR3 DNA follows: TGTGCCAGCAGCTTAGGGAGTGAGCCTGAAGCTTTCTTT.

J is TRBJ1-1 and V is TRBV3-1 (or the pseudogene TRBV3-2); D gene uncertain. CDR3 size: 12 residues. Germline CDR1 LGHDT, CDR2 YNNKEL (reference sequence). The V gene lost 1 base and the J gene lost 6 bases, with 6 bases spanning the gap. The CDR3 loop reads CASSQGAPEAFF. The CDR3 DNA sequence: TGTGCCAGCAGCCAAGGGGCCCCTGAAGCTTTCTTT.

This chain uses TRBV28 with TRBJ1-3, with D hard to call. The length of the CDR3 is 14 residues. Between the trimmed V and J ends, which lost 5 bases and 4 bases, there was a span of 12 bases. Germline V gene lookup returns CDR1 MDHEN and CDR2 SYDVKM. The CDR3 DNA reads TGTGCCAGCAGTCTCGGGTACTCCGGAAACACCATATATTTT. Encoded protein: CASSLGYSGNTIYF. Looking up the rest from reference TRBV28 and TRBJ1-3 gives the full variable domain: DVKVTQSSRYLVKRTGEKVFLECVQDMDHENMFWYRQDPGLGLRLIYFSYDVKMKEKGDIPEGYSVSREKKERFSLILESASTNQTSMYLCASSLGYSGNTIYFGEGSWLTVV.

Remarks on this clone: Sequence at one end of the junction differs from germline and may be a read error. The V gene is TRBV12-5, the J gene TRBJ1-2; a possible D gene is TRBD1 (6 bases). The CDR3 has 15 residues. Germline-derived CDR1 and CDR2 are LGHNT and FRNRAP. DNA for the CDR3: TGTGCTAGTGGATTGGCCAACACAGGGCGCTATGGCTACACCTTC. As protein: CASGLANTGRYGYTF.

In this sample, this clone turned up once. V usage is TRBV7-8 and J usage is TRBJ2-5, with 11 bases that match TRBD2. There are 18 residues in the CDR3. With V trimmed by 1 base and J by 0 bases, 7 bases remained unmatched. The germline gives CDR1 SGHVS, CDR2 FQNEAQ. The CDR3 DNA follows: TGTGCCAGCAGCTTAGTAACTAGCGGGGGATTGTACCAAGAGACCCAGTACTTC. As protein: CASSLVTSGGLYQETQYF.

This clone has a single count. The V and J genes are TRBV9 and TRBJ1-2, with TRBD1 identical over 7 bases. The J segment lost 5 bases and the V segment lost 5 bases, leaving 3 bases of the junction unmatched. CDR1 is SGDLS, CDR2 YYNGEE, per germline. CDR3 length: 12 amino acids. Written as DNA, the CDR3 is TGTGCCAGCAGTGAGGGACAGTATGGCTACACCTTC. Encoded protein: CASSEGQYGYTF. Together with reference TRBV9 and TRBJ1-2, the CDR3 gives the full variable domain: DSGVTQTPKHLITATGQRVTLRCSPRSGDLSVYWYQQSLDQGLQFLIQYYNGEERAKGNILERFSAQQFPDLHSELNLSSLELGDSALYFCASSEGQYGYTFGSGTRLTVV.

V is TRBV5-1 and J is TRBJ1-2, with 8 bases lining up with TRBD1. The CDR3 covers 14 residues. Trimming at V came to 0 bases and at J to 8 bases, leaving 6 bases not matched to a gene. The germline V gene has CDR1 SGHRS and CDR2 YFSETQ. The CDR3 bases are TGCGCCAGCAGCTTGGATTCAGGGGGCATCGGCTACACCTTC. The encoded protein is CASSLDSGGIGYTF.

V is TRBV5-1 and J is TRBJ2-5, with 14 bases aligning to TRBD2. The CDR3 length is 16 residues. J lost 2 bases, V lost 3 bases, and 3 bases had no gene match. Germline V gene data show CDR1 as SGHRS and CDR2 as YFSETQ. The DNA of the CDR3 is TGCGCCAGCAGCTCTGGACTAGCGGGGGGACAAGAGACCCAGTACTTC. Protein: CASSSGLAGGQETQYF.

The V and J genes are TRBV9 and TRBJ1-3; 11 nucleotides line up with TRBD1. Germline loops: CDR1 SGDLS, CDR2 YYNGEE. The CDR3 contains 16 residues. The J segment lost 3 bases and the V segment lost 0 bases, leaving 2 bases of the junction unmatched. The CDR3: CASSVGTGGDGNTIYF. CDR3 DNA: TGTGCCAGCAGCGTAGGGACAGGGGGCGATGGAAACACCATATATTTT.

V gene TRBV2 combines with J gene TRBJ2-3, with 8 bases that match TRBD2. The CDR3 has 13 amino acids. Trimming at V came to 7 bases and at J to 8 bases, leaving 8 bases not matched to a gene. CDR1 is SNHLY and CDR2 is FYNNEI in the germline V gene. The CDR3 bases are TGTGCCAGCACGCTAGCGGGCAGAGGTACGCAGTATTTT. Translated, it gives CASTLAGRGTQYF.

CDR3 sequence: CAWRDSGGHHFF. The DNA of the CDR3 is TGTGCCTGGAGGGACTCAGGGGGCCATCACTTCTTC. The rearrangement links TRBV30 to TRBJ2-1, with 8 bases fitting TRBD1. The CDR3 consists of 12 residues. Unmatched junction bases numbered 11, after V lost 3 bases and J lost 16 bases. The germline V gene encodes CDR1 GTSNPN and CDR2 SVGIG (reference sequence).

The rearrangement joins TRBV24-1 to TRBJ1-4, with D hard to call. Trimming pared 4 bases from V and 10 bases from J, leaving 9 bases between. Germline CDR1 and CDR2: KGHDR and SFDVKD. The CDR3 sequence is 12 residues long. CDR3 sequence reads: CATSDWGGKLFF. CDR3 sequence (DNA): TGTGCCACCAGTGACTGGGGAGGAAAACTGTTTTTT.

This chain links TRBV30 with TRBJ2-5; TRBD2 matches 8 bases. The CDR3 contains 12 residues. V trimming: 5 bases; J trimming: 5 bases; junction bases outside the gene matches: 4. Germline V CDR1 and CDR2: GTSNPN, SVGIG (reference sequence). The CDR3 nucleotides read TGTGCCTGGGTTCCGGGAGGGGAGACCCAGTACTTC. As protein: CAWVPGGETQYF.

The J gene is TRBJ2-3, the V gene TRBV30, with 7 nucleotides matching TRBD1. V gave up 4 bases and J gave up 1 base; unmatched junction bases: 5. The CDR3 is 14 amino acids. Germline CDR1 and CDR2: GTSNPN and SVGIG (reference sequence). CDR3 in DNA: TGTGCCTGGACTAGAACAGGGGGCACAGATACGCAGTATTTT. Translation gives CAWTRTGGTDTQYF. Variable domain in full (rest from reference TRBV30 and TRBJ2-3): SQTIHQWPATLVQPVGSPLSLECTVEGTSNPNLYWYRQAAGRGLQLLFYSVGIGQISSEVPQNLSASRPQDRQFILSSKKLLLSDSGFYLCAWTRTGGTDTQYFGPGTRLTVL.

This chain links TRBV2 with TRBJ1-5; D call uncertain. The CDR3 spans 14 residues. V shed 7 bases and J shed 2 bases, with 12 bases lying between them. CDR1 and CDR2 from the germline V gene are SNHLY and FYNNEI. The CDR3 DNA is TGTGCCAGCACTATAGACACCGGCAATCAGCCCCAGCATTTT. Encoded protein: CASTIDTGNQPQHF.

The chain links TRBV12-3 or TRBV12-4 to TRBJ2-7, with 10 bases aligning to TRBD1. The CDR3 has 13 residues. With V trimmed by 6 bases and J by 4 bases, 3 bases remained unmatched. The CDR3 is CASSDRGRYEQYF. CDR3 sequence (DNA): TGTGCCAGCAGCGACAGGGGGCGGTACGAGCAGTACTTC.